Shown below are 19 T cell receptor beta chains from a single sample sequenced in a study of T cells after yellow fever vaccination. TCRdb independently ran MiXCR on the 5' RACE reads; one entry per CDR3 protein. The table lists just under 600,000 distinct CDR3 sequences, 13% of them singletons. Material: PBMCs, obtained on the day of the yellow fever booster vaccination. The receptors here all came from a man aged 25-45 years who received the YFV17D yellow fever vaccine.

This clonotype was seen ten or more times. The V call is TRBV5-1, the J call TRBJ2-4; TRBD2 aligns across 8 bases. J gave up 8 bases and V 3 bases, and 13 bases lay outside the gene matches. The CDR3 is 16 amino acids. From germline, CDR1 is SGHRS and CDR2 YFSETQ. The CDR3 sequence: CASSSGGSGSWDIQYF. The CDR3 bases are TGCGCCAGCAGCTCCGGTGGGAGCGGGAGTTGGGACATTCAGTACTTC.

The chain employs TRBV12-3 or TRBV12-4 and TRBJ2-2; no clear D. This CDR3 has 15 amino acids. V dropped 5 bases and J dropped 6 bases, with 16 bases sitting between them. CDR3 sequence (DNA): TGTGCCAGCAGTCCCTGGACCGTTACTTCCGGGGAGCTGTTTTTT. Its protein is CASSPWTVTSGELFF.

In its sample, this clonotype was seen a few times. The genes are TRBV19 and TRBJ1-2, with unresolved D. Germline V CDR1 and CDR2: LNHDA, SQIVND (reference sequence). Trimming cost V 6 bases and J 4 bases, with 12 bases left between them. This CDR3 is built from 13 residues. The CDR3 sequence: CASRPRTTYGYTF. As DNA, the CDR3 is TGTGCCAGTAGGCCTAGGACTACCTATGGCTACACCTTC.

In this sample, this clonotype turned up a few times. The chain joins TRBV7-2 to TRBJ2-1; 8 positions match TRBD2. This CDR3 spans 14 amino acids. J lost 6 bases, V lost 3 bases, and 4 bases had no gene match. The germline CDR1 and CDR2 sequences are SGHTA and FQGNSA. The CDR3 nucleotides are TGTGCCAGCAGCTTGGGACTAGTCGGCAATGAGCAGTTCTTC. This gives the protein CASSLGLVGNEQFF.

This clonotype was observed a handful of times. The chain couples TRBV5-1 to TRBJ2-4, with 8 nucleotides matching TRBD2. CDR1 and CDR2 (germline): SGHRS, YFSETQ. Trimming at V came to 4 bases and at J to 0 bases, leaving 15 bases not matched to a gene. This CDR3 has 19 residues. DNA of the CDR3: TGCGCCAGCAGCCCCCTGGCGGGGGGCGTGAAGTCAGCCAAAAACATTCAGTACTTC. It codes for CASSPLAGGVKSAKNIQYF.

This clonotype has only a few counts. The V gene is TRBV5-1, the J gene TRBJ1-1, with no clear D. The CDR3 has 16 residues. Trimming pared 1 base from V and 1 base from J, leaving 14 bases between. The germline V gene has CDR1 SGHRS and CDR2 YFSETQ. CDR3 protein: CASSLRPNKRNTEAFF. DNA for the CDR3: TGCGCCAGCAGCTTGAGGCCCAACAAAAGGAACACTGAAGCTTTCTTT.

In this sample, this clonotype turned up a few times. The V and J genes are TRBV24-1 and TRBJ2-2; the D gene is possibly TRBD2 (6 bases). V lost 2 bases to trimming and J lost 5 bases, with 11 bases between them. CDR3 length: 15 residues. CDR1 and CDR2 (germline): KGHDR, SFDVKD. CDR3 residues: CATSDWREGTGELFF. The CDR3 DNA sequence: TGTGCCACCAGTGATTGGCGGGAAGGTACCGGGGAGCTGTTTTTT.

The chain has TRBV20-1 and TRBJ2-3; D not resolved. V was clipped by 3 bases and J by 1 base, with 17 bases between them. The CDR3 consists of 16 residues. Germline assignment: CDR1 DFQATT and CDR2 SNEGSKA (reference sequence). This chain's CDR3 is CSARVNSAPRTDTQYF. The CDR3 nucleotides are TGCAGTGCTAGGGTAAATTCGGCGCCCCGCACAGATACGCAGTATTTT.

The rearrangement joins TRBV12-3 or TRBV12-4 to TRBJ2-3; D not certain. V was trimmed by 5 bases and J by 2 bases, leaving 8 bases between them. The CDR3 has 13 amino acids. CDR3 coding DNA: TGTGCCAGCAGTCATCTGAACACAGATACGCAGTATTTT. Translation gives CASSHLNTDTQYF.

In its sample, this clonotype was seen a few times. This chain links TRBV20-1 with TRBJ1-2, with 11 bases matching TRBD1. The CDR3 is 13 residues long. V was pared by 1 base and J by 7 bases, with 2 bases of the junction left unmatched. Germline CDR1 DFQATT, CDR2 SNEGSKA (reference sequence). This chain's CDR3 is CSARVDRGLGYTF. CDR3 nucleotide sequence: TGCAGTGCTAGAGTGGACAGGGGGCTTGGCTACACCTTC.

This clonotype was seen only a few times. The chain combines TRBV7-3 with TRBJ2-3, with 7 bases that match TRBD2. V gave up 2 bases and J gave up 6 bases; unmatched junction bases: 11. The length of the CDR3 is 16 residues. Germline V gene lookup returns CDR1 SGHTA and CDR2 FQGTGA. CDR3 sequence (DNA): TGTGCCAGCAGCTTATTGAGCGGGATGGGTGGCGATACGCAGTATTTT. This gives the protein CASSLLSGMGGDTQYF.

This clonotype occurred a few times. The CDR3 sequence: CAGSRGGTDTQYF. In DNA form, the CDR3 reads TGTGCCGGATCTAGGGGCGGCACAGATACGCAGTATTTT. This chain links TRBV7-8 with TRBJ2-3; possibly TRBD1 for D (5 bases). The CDR3 contains 13 residues. With 11 bases removed from V and 1 base from J, the gap between germline ends came to 13 bases. Germline CDR1 is SGHVS and CDR2 is FQNEAQ.

This clonotype was seen more than once but under ten times. V usage is TRBV7-2 and J usage is TRBJ2-1, with D perhaps matching TRBD1 (6 bases). Germline CDR1 is SGHTA and CDR2 is FQGNSA. The V end lost 3 bases, the J end lost 5 bases, and 11 bases lay between the germline ends. This CDR3 spans 14 amino acids. In DNA form, the CDR3 reads TGTGCCAGCAGCTTCCAGGGGCTAAACAATGAGCAGTTCTTC. It yields the protein CASSFQGLNNEQFF.

The chain recombines TRBV19 with TRBJ2-5; 9 bases map to TRBD2. The CDR3 is 16 amino acids. The trim removed 6 bases at V and 1 base at J, leaving 9 bases unmatched. Germline loops: CDR1 LNHDA, CDR2 SQIVND (reference sequence). The CDR3 here is CASSKAGGPIQETQYF. CDR3 nucleotides: TGTGCCAGTAGCAAAGCGGGAGGACCTATCCAAGAGACCCAGTACTTC.

The chain combines TRBV6-6 with TRBJ2-1, with 8 bases matching TRBD1. CDR1 is MNHNY, CDR2 SVGAGI, per germline (reference sequence). This CDR3 has 12 amino acids. With V trimmed by 5 bases and J by 8 bases, 2 bases remained unmatched. This chain's CDR3 is CASSGQGHEQFF. In DNA form, the CDR3 reads TGTGCCAGCAGTGGACAGGGCCATGAGCAGTTCTTC.

The V call is TRBV6-2 or TRBV6-3, the J call TRBJ2-7; D uncertain. V lost 7 bases, J lost 7 bases, and 11 bases lay in between. The V gene's germline CDR1 is MNHEY and CDR2 SVGEGT. The CDR3 length is 11 residues. CDR3: CASTQSQEQYF. The CDR3 DNA follows: TGTGCCAGCACCCAAAGTCAGGAGCAGTACTTC.

This clonotype has only a few counts. Mismatch with germline at one junction end may stem from a read error. V is TRBV19 and J is TRBJ1-1; 7 bases match TRBD1. CDR1 LNHDA and CDR2 SQIVND come from the germline V gene (reference sequence). The CDR3 consists of 14 residues. Here the CDR3 reads CSSRKQGLITEAFF. The CDR3 bases are TGTTCCAGTAGAAAACAGGGGCTAATCACTGAAGCTTTCTTT. Drawing the rest from reference TRBV19 and TRBJ1-1, the complete variable domain is DGGITQSPKYLFRKEGQNVTLSCEQNLNHDAMYWYRQDPGQGLRLIYYSQIVNDFQKGDIAEGYSVSREKKESFPLTVTSAQKNPTAFYLCSSRKQGLITEAFFGQGTRLTVV.

This clonotype was seen only a few times. The chain has TRBV5-5 and TRBJ2-1; the match to TRBD2 covers 13 bases. V gave up 5 bases and J gave up 4 bases; unmatched junction bases: 6. CDR3 length: 16 residues. The V gene's germline CDR1 is SGHKS and CDR2 YYEKEE (reference sequence). The CDR3 DNA reads TGTGCCAGCAGTCTGGGACTAGCGGGACGGTACAATGAGCAGTTCTTC. Amino acid sequence: CASSLGLAGRYNEQFF.

The chain links TRBV9 to TRBJ2-1; 9 nucleotides line up with TRBD1. After removal of 4 bases from V and 6 bases from J, the junction contained 5 bases not matched to a gene. This CDR3 is 14 amino acids long. Germline V lookup: CDR1 SGDLS, CDR2 YYNGEE. This CDR3 is CASSSGDRANEQFF. CDR3 bases: TGTGCCAGCAGCTCTGGGGACAGGGCCAATGAGCAGTTCTTC.